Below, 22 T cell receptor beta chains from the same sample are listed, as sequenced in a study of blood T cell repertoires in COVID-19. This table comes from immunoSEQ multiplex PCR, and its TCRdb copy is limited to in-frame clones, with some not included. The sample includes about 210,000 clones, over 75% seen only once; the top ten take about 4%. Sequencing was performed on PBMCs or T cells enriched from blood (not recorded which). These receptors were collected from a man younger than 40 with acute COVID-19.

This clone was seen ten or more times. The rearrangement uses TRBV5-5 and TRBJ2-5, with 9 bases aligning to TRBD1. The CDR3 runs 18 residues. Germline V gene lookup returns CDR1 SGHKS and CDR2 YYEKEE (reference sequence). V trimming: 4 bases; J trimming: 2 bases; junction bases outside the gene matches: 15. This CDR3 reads CASSPVLRDRVLQETQYF. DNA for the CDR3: TGTGCCAGCAGCCCGGTCCTTCGGGACAGGGTGCTTCAAGAGACCCAGTACTTC.

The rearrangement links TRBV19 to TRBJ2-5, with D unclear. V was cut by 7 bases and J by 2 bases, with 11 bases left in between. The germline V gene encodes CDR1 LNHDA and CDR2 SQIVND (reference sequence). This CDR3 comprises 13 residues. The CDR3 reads CASTTGKQETQYF. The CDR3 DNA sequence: TGTGCCAGTACGACTGGCAAACAAGAGACCCAGTACTTC.

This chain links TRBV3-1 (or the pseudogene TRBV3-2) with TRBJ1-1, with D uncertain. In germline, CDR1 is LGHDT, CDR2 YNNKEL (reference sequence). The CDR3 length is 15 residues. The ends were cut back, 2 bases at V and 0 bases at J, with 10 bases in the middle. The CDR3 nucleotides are TGTGCCAGCAGCCAATTTCTGAGGGTGAACACTGAAGCTTTCTTT. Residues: CASSQFLRVNTEAFF.

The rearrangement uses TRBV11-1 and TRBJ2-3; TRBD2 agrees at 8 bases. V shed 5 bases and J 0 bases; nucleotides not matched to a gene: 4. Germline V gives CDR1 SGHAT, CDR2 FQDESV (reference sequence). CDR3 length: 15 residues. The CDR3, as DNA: TGTGCCAGCAGCCGTAGCGGGGCGAGCACAGATACGCAGTATTTT. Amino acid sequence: CASSRSGASTDTQYF.

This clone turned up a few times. The CDR3 sequence: CASSHRMNTEAFF. CDR3 nucleotide sequence: TGTGCCAGTAGTCACAGGATGAACACTGAAGCTTTCTTT. The V gene is TRBV19, the J gene TRBJ1-1; perhaps TRBD1 as D (5 bases). Germline lookup yields CDR1 LNHDA and CDR2 SQIVND (reference sequence). The V gene lost 5 bases and the J gene lost 0 bases, with 7 bases spanning the gap. CDR3 length: 13 residues.

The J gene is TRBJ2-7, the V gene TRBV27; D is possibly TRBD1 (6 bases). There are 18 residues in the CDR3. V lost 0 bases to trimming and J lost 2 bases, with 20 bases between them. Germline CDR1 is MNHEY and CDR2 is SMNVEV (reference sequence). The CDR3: CASSLSITVGAIAYEQYF. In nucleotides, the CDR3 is TGTGCCAGCAGTTTATCGATAACTGTGGGGGCAATAGCCTACGAGCAGTACTTC.

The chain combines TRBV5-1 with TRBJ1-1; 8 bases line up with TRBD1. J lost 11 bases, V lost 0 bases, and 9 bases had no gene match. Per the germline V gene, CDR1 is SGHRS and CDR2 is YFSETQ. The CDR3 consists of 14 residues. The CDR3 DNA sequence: TGCGCCAGCAGCTTGGGATTGCAGGGGGCGAGGGCTTTCTTT. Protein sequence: CASSLGLQGARAFF.

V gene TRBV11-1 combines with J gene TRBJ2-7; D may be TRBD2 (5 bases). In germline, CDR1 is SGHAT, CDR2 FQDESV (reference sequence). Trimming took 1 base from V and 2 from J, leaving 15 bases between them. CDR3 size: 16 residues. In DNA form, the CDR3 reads TGTGCCAGCAGCTTAGGCGGACCATTCGGGACCTACGAGCAGTACTTC. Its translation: CASSLGGPFGTYEQYF.

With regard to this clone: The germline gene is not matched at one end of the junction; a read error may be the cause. The CDR3 spells CASSSRGLPREAQYF. The CDR3 region has the DNA TGTGCCAGCAGCTCTCGCGGACTACCAAGAGAGGCCCAGTACTTC. The genes are TRBV9 and TRBJ2-5; tentative D call: TRBD2 (6 bases). In germline, CDR1 is SGDLS, CDR2 YYNGEE. The CDR3 is 15 amino acids.

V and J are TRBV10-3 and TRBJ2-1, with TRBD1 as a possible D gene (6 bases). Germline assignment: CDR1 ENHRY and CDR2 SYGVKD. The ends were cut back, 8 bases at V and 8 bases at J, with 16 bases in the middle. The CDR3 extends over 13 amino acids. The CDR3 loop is CAISKTGSDEQFF. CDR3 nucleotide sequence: TGTGCCATCTCAAAGACAGGATCCGATGAGCAGTTCTTC.

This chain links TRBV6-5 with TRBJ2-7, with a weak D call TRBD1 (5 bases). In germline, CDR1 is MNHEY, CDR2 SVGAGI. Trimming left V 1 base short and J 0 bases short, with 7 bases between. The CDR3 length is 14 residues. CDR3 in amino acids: CASSYYRGSYEQYF. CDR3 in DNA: TGTGCCAGCAGTTACTATAGGGGCTCCTACGAGCAGTACTTC.

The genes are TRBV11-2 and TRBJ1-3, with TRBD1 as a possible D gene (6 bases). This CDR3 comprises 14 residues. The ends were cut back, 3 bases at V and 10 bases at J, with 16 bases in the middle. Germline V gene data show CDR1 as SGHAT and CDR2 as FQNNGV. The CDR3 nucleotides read TGTGCCAGCAGCTTGATAAGAGCCGGGACAACCATATATTTT. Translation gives CASSLIRAGTTIYF.

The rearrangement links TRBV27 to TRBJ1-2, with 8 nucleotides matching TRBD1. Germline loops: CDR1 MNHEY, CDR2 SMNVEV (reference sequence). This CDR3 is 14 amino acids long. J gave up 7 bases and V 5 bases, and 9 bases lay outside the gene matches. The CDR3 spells CASSLRQGQAGYTF. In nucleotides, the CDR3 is TGTGCCAGCAGTCTTAGACAGGGGCAGGCTGGCTACACCTTC.

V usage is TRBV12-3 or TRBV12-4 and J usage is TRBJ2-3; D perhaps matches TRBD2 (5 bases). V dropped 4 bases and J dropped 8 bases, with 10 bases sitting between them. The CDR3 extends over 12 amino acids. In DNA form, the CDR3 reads TGTGCCAGCAGTTCCTCACGGGGTACGCAGTATTTT. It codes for CASSSSRGTQYF.

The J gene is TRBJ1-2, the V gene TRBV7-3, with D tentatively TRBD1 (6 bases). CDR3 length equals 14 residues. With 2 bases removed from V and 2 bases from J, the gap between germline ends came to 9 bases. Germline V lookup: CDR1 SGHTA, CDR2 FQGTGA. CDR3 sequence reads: CASSLEQGNYGYTF. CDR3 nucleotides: TGTGCCAGCAGCTTAGAACAGGGCAACTATGGCTACACCTTC.

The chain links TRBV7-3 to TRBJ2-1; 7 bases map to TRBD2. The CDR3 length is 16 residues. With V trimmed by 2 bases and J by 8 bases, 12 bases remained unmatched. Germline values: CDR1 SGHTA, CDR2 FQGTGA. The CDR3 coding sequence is TGTGCCAGCAGCTTATCGGGGAGCGGGGTTATTTATGAGCAGTTCTTC. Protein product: CASSLSGSGVIYEQFF.

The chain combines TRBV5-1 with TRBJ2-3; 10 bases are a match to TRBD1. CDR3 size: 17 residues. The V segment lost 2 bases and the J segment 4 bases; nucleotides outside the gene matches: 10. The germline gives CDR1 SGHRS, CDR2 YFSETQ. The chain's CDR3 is CASSLSGQGSFADTQYF. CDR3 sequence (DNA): TGCGCCAGCAGCTTATCGGGACAGGGGAGTTTCGCAGATACGCAGTATTTT. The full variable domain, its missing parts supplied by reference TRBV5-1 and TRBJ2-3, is KAGVTQTPRYLIKTRGQQVTLSCSPISGHRSVSWYQQTPGQGLQFLFEYFSETQRNKGNFPGRFSGRQFSNSRSEMNVSTLELGDSALYLCASSLSGQGSFADTQYFGPGTRLTVL.

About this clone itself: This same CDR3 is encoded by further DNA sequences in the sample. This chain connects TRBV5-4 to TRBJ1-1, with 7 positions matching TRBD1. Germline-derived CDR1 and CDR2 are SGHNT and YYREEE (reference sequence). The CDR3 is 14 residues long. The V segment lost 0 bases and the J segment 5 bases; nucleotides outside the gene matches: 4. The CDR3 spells CASSLGGGGTEAFF. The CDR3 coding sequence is TGTGCCAGCAGCTTGGGAGGGGGCGGGACTGAAGCTTTCTTT.

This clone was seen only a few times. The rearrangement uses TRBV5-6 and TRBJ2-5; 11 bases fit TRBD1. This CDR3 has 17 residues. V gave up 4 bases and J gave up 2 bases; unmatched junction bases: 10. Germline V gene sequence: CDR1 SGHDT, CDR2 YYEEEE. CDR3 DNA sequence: TGTGCCAGCAGCCTTGGACAGGGGGCTTTTACACAAGAGACCCAGTACTTC. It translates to CASSLGQGAFTQETQYF.

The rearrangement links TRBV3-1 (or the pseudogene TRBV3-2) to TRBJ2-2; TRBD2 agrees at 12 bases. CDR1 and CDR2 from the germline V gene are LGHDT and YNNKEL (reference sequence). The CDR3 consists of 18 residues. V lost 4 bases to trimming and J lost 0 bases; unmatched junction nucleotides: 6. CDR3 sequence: CASSPLAGGYANTGELFF. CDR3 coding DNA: TGTGCCAGCAGCCCACTAGCGGGGGGTTACGCGAACACCGGGGAGCTGTTTTTT.

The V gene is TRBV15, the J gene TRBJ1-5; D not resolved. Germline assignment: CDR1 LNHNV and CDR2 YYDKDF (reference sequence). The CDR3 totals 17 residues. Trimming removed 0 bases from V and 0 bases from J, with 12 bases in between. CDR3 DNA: TGTGCCACCAGCAGAGATCTGGGCAGTAATAGCAATCAGCCCCAGCATTTT. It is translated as CATSRDLGSNSNQPQHF.

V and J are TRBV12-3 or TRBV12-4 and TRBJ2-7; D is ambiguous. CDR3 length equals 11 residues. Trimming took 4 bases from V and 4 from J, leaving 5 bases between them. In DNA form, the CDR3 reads TGTGCCAGCAGTTCCGTGTACGAGCAGTACTTC. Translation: CASSSVYEQYF.